This T cell receptor beta chain was captured by sequencing in a study of T cells in localized non-small cell lung cancer. Study results and limitations: Sequencing involved a lone tumor region, leaving heterogeneity possible. Adjacent lung had a median approximately 50 of the 100 largest tumor clones.

As concerns this clone: Its target is unknown. Mismatch with germline at one junction end may stem from a read error.

Sequenced by immunoSEQ multiplex PCR; TCRdb stores in-frame clones only, minus some. The table includes roughly 30,000 clones, 91% detected once. The CDR3 extends over 15 amino acids. Germline loops: CDR1 LNHDA, CDR2 SQIVND (reference sequence). The starting material was peripheral blood, obtained before any cancer treatment. The chain recombines TRBV19 with TRBJ1-5; tentative D call: TRBD1 (6 bases). The TCR comes from a female donor aged 60 or older with stage I lung adenocarcinoma. The CDR3 loop is CASSIAGAINQPQHF. CDR3 coding DNA: TGTGCCAGTAGCATAGCAGGGGCGATCAATCAGCCCCAGCATTTT.